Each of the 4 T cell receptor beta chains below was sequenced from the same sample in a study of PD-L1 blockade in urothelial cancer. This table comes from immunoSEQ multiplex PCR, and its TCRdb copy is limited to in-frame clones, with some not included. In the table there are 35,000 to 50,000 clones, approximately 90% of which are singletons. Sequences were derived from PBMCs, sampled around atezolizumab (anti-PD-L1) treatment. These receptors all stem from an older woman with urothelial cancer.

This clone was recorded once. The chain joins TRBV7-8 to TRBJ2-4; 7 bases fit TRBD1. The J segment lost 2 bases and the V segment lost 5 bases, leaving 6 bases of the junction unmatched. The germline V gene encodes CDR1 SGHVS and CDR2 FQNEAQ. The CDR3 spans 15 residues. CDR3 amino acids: CASSHPGQSKNIQYF. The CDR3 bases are TGTGCCAGCAGCCACCCGGGACAGTCCAAAAACATTCAGTACTTC. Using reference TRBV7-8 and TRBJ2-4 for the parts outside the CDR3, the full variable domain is GAGVSQSPRYKVAKRGQDVALRCDPISGHVSLFWYQQALGQGPEFLTYFQNEAQLDKSGLPSDRFFAERPEGSVSTLKIQRTQQEDSAVYLCASSHPGQSKNIQYFGAGTRLSVL.

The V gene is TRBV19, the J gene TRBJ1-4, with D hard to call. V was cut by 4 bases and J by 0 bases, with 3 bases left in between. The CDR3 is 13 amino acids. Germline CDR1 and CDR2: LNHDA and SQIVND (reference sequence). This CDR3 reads CASSRATNEKLFF. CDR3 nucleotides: TGTGCCAGTAGTAGAGCAACTAATGAAAAACTGTTTTTT.

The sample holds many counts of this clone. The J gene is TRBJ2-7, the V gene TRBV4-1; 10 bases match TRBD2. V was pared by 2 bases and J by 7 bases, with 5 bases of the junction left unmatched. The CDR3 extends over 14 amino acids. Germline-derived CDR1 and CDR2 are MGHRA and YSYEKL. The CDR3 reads CASSQLAGVGEQYF. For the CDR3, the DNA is TGCGCCAGCAGCCAACTAGCGGGAGTGGGAGAGCAGTACTTC.

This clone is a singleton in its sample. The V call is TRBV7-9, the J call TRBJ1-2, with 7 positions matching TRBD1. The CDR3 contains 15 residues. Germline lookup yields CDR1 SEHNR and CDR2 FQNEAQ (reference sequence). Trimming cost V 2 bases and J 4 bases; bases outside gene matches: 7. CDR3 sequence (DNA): TGTGCCAGCAGCTTATTGGCGGACAGGTTCTATGGCTACACCTTC. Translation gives CASSLLADRFYGYTF. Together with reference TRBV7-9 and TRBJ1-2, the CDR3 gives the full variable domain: DTGVSQNPRHKITKRGQNVTFRCDPISEHNRLYWYRQTLGQGPEFLTYFQNEAQLEKSRLLSDRFSAERPKGSFSTLEIQRTEQGDSAMYLCASSLLADRFYGYTFGSGTRLTVV.